Following are 19 T cell receptor beta chains from one sample sequenced in a study of T cell responses to AZD1222 COVID-19 vaccine. The table came from immunoSEQ multiplex PCR; TCRdb's copy has only in-frame clones and leaves some out. The data contain about 90,000 clones, approximately 89% of them singletons. The sequencing used peripheral blood, collected 28 days after the second AZD1222 dose. The receptors originated from an adult who received the AZD1222 COVID-19 vaccine.

This clone showed up just a few times. The V gene is TRBV30, the J gene TRBJ2-2; 9 nucleotides agree with TRBD2. The CDR3 consists of 15 residues. J gave up 5 bases and V 3 bases, and 7 bases lay outside the gene matches. The germline gives CDR1 GTSNPN, CDR2 SVGIG (reference sequence). The CDR3 DNA reads as TGTGCCTGGAGGGTAGCGGGGGTTCTAACCGGGGAGCTGTTTTTT. Protein product: CAWRVAGVLTGELFF.

The chain joins TRBV7-2 to TRBJ2-5; 7 nucleotides match TRBD1. The V gene end was trimmed by 2 bases and the J gene end by 1 base; junction bases not matched to a gene: 4. The CDR3 has 15 residues. Germline V CDR1 and CDR2: SGHTA, FQGNSA. CDR3 nucleotides: TGTGCCAGCAGCTTAATGAGGGGGCCCCAAGAGACCCAGTACTTC. It is translated as CASSLMRGPQETQYF.

The J gene is TRBJ1-6, the V gene TRBV3-1 (or the pseudogene TRBV3-2); no reliable D call. The CDR3 is 14 residues long. Germline CDR1 is LGHDT and CDR2 is YNNKEL (reference sequence). The germline V and J ends were trimmed by 5 bases and 5 bases, with 10 bases remaining between them. CDR3 sequence reads: CASSFGRNNSPLHF. The CDR3 DNA follows: TGTGCCAGCAGCTTCGGACGGAATAATTCACCCCTCCACTTT.

This clone has just a few counts. This chain joins TRBV5-6 and TRBJ1-6; D is possibly TRBD1 (5 bases). The CDR3 is made up of 17 amino acids. Germline CDR1 and CDR2: SGHDT and YYEEEE. V gave up 7 bases and J gave up 0 bases, with 17 bases separating them. CDR3 sequence: CASAPRRTSSYNSPLHF. Written as DNA, the CDR3 is TGTGCCAGCGCTCCTCGGAGGACAAGCTCCTATAATTCACCCCTCCACTTT.

The count of this clone is one. The chain uses TRBV7-3 and TRBJ2-7; unclear D gene. V shed 6 bases and J shed 6 bases, with 15 bases lying between them. The CDR3 is 13 amino acids. Germline V CDR1 and CDR2: SGHTA, FQGTGA. DNA of the CDR3: TGTGCCAGCAGTTGGCGGAGAGATTCCGAGCAGTACTTC. Residues: CASSWRRDSEQYF. The full variable domain, its missing parts supplied by reference TRBV7-3 and TRBJ2-7, is GAGVSQTPSNKVTEKGKYVELRCDPISGHTALYWYRQSLGQGPEFLIYFQGTGAADDSGLPNDRFFAVRPEGSVSTLKIQRTERGDSAVYLCASSWRRDSEQYFGPGTRLTVT.

CDR3 nucleotides: TGTGCCAGCAGCCCGCCGGACAGACAAAACTATGGCTACACCTTC. Its translation is CASSPPDRQNYGYTF. This chain connects TRBV5-4 to TRBJ1-2; TRBD1 is a possible D gene (6 bases). Germline lookup yields CDR1 SGHNT and CDR2 YYREEE (reference sequence). Deletions cut 4 bases from V and 2 bases from J, with 15 bases between. CDR3 length equals 15 residues.

The chain is built from TRBV9 and TRBJ1-2; D gene ambiguous. Germline V gene sequence: CDR1 SGDLS, CDR2 YYNGEE. The CDR3 covers 15 residues. Trimming stripped 0 bases from V and 4 bases from J, with 13 bases between. In nucleotides, the CDR3 is TGTGCCAGCAGCGTAGGTGAGAGGGTAGGCTATGGCTACACCTTC. This sequence encodes CASSVGERVGYGYTF.

This clone was detected only once. J is TRBJ1-6 and V is TRBV19, with a possible D match to TRBD1 (6 bases). The CDR3 is 14 residues long. V was clipped by 8 bases and J by 5 bases, with 13 bases between them. Germline values: CDR1 LNHDA, CDR2 SQIVND (reference sequence). The CDR3 region has the DNA TGTGCCAGTTTGGAAGGGGGACATAATTCACCCCTCCACTTT. Protein sequence: CASLEGGHNSPLHF.

This clone has a single count. The rearrangement links TRBV28 to TRBJ1-5; no reliable D call. Germline loops: CDR1 MDHEN, CDR2 SYDVKM. The CDR3 extends over 15 amino acids. Trimming pared 3 bases from V and 0 bases from J, leaving 9 bases between. DNA for the CDR3: TGTGCCAGCAGTTTTCGGACTGATAGCAATCAGCCCCAGCATTTT. Its protein is CASSFRTDSNQPQHF.

The CDR3 coding sequence is TGTGCCAGCAGACAGGACTGGGGCACTGAAGCTTTCTTT. It codes for CASRQDWGTEAFF. The chain combines TRBV14 with TRBJ1-1, with TRBD1 as a possible D gene (5 bases). V gave up 6 bases and J gave up 4 bases, with 12 bases separating them. Germline lookup yields CDR1 SGHDN and CDR2 FVKESK. CDR3 size: 13 residues.

The genes are TRBV5-1 and TRBJ2-3, with 16 positions matching TRBD2. This CDR3 spans 19 amino acids. The J segment lost 0 bases and the V segment lost 3 bases, leaving 7 bases of the junction unmatched. Germline V gene data show CDR1 as SGHRS and CDR2 as YFSETQ. Here the CDR3 reads CASSSRGLAGGRSTDTQYF. Written as DNA, the CDR3 is TGCGCCAGCAGCTCACGGGGACTAGCGGGGGGGCGGAGCACAGATACGCAGTATTTT.

V usage is TRBV28 and J usage is TRBJ2-2; no clear D. The CDR3 consists of 15 residues. Germline V CDR1 and CDR2: MDHEN, SYDVKM. Deletions cut 2 bases from V and 9 bases from J, with 16 bases between. CDR3 region: CASSLGPSKIRELFF. The CDR3 coding sequence is TGTGCCAGCAGTTTAGGTCCCTCTAAGATCAGGGAGCTGTTTTTT.

The chain recombines TRBV12-3 or TRBV12-4 with TRBJ2-1, with 7 bases that match TRBD1. The CDR3 totals 13 residues. V dropped 5 bases and J dropped 9; count of bases not matched to a gene: 7. CDR3 nucleotide sequence: TGTGCCAGCAGTAACAGGGGAGCAAGTGAGCAGTTCTTC. This translates into CASSNRGASEQFF.

V is TRBV19 and J is TRBJ1-5, with TRBD1 as a possible D gene (6 bases). CDR1 and CDR2 (germline): LNHDA, SQIVND (reference sequence). Between the trimmed V and J ends, which lost 6 bases and 3 bases, there was a span of 12 bases. This CDR3 comprises 14 residues. The CDR3 sequence is CASRTTGYNQPQHF. The CDR3 DNA follows: TGTGCCAGTAGGACAACAGGGTACAATCAGCCCCAGCATTTT.

The V call is TRBV19, the J call TRBJ1-1; 7 positions match TRBD1. The J segment lost 4 bases and the V segment lost 6 bases, leaving 8 bases of the junction unmatched. This CDR3 has 14 amino acids. The germline V gene has CDR1 LNHDA and CDR2 SQIVND (reference sequence). The CDR3 region is CASREDRLSTEAFF. The DNA of the CDR3 is TGTGCCAGTAGGGAGGACAGGCTGAGCACTGAAGCTTTCTTT.

V is TRBV25-1 and J is TRBJ1-2, with a possible D match to TRBD1 (6 bases). The V end lost 0 bases, the J end lost 6 bases, and 14 bases lay between the germline ends. CDR1 MGHDK and CDR2 SYGVNS come from the germline V gene. CDR3 size: 15 residues. This CDR3 is CASSEYGGLGNGYTF. DNA for the CDR3: TGTGCCAGCAGTGAATATGGGGGCCTGGGGAATGGCTACACCTTC.

The chain carries TRBV30 and TRBJ2-2; possibly TRBD1 for D (5 bases). From germline, CDR1 is GTSNPN and CDR2 SVGIG (reference sequence). The CDR3 covers 13 residues. The V end lost 5 bases, the J end lost 6 bases, and 13 bases lay between the germline ends. The CDR3 loop reads CAWAQGRAGELFF. The DNA for the CDR3 is TGTGCCTGGGCCCAGGGTCGGGCCGGGGAGCTGTTTTTT.

The chain joins TRBV7-6 to TRBJ1-5; 8 nucleotides align to TRBD1. J lost 7 bases, V lost 1 base, and 15 bases had no gene match. The CDR3 runs to 18 residues. Germline loops: CDR1 SGHVS, CDR2 FNYEAQ. The chain's CDR3 is CASSLGTGGISGGQPQHF. Here the CDR3 DNA reads TGTGCCAGCAGCTTAGGTACAGGGGGAATATCAGGAGGGCAGCCCCAGCATTTT.

This chain links TRBV19 with TRBJ2-6; D tentatively fits TRBD1 or TRBD2 (5 bases each). V lost 3 bases, J lost 0 bases, and 18 bases lay in between. Germline V lookup: CDR1 LNHDA, CDR2 SQIVND (reference sequence). The CDR3 contains 19 residues. The CDR3 DNA is TGTGCCAGTAGTATTAGGGCAGAAGGGACCCTCTCTGGGGCCAACGTCCTGACTTTC. This gives the protein CASSIRAEGTLSGANVLTF.